One T cell receptor (beta chain) is described in this entry. These data originate in a study of shared clonotypes between healthy human individuals. Sequencing used immunoSEQ multiplex PCR; TCRdb keeps in-frame clones, though not all of them. The sample has about half a million clones, 70% to 80% seen once. Germline V gives CDR1 SGDLS, CDR2 YYNGEE. The CDR3 has 16 residues. Between the trimmed V and J ends, which lost 4 bases and 3 bases, there was a span of 18 bases. Sequenced: PBMCs. This TCR was recovered from a woman aged 40 to 50 in good health. Some clones in this sample may be carry-over from other donors' samples. The chain uses TRBV9 and TRBJ2-3; D may be TRBD2 (5 bases). The CDR3 here is CASSPPPGSGTDTQYF. As DNA, the CDR3 is TGTGCCAGCAGCCCACCCCCGGGGAGTGGTACAGATACGCAGTATTTT.